This T cell receptor (beta chain) was recovered during a study of cytomegalovirus exposure and HLA in healthy donors. The CDR3 runs to 14 residues. V lost 2 bases to trimming and J lost 5 bases; unmatched junction nucleotides: 4. CDR1 SGDLS and CDR2 YYNGEE come from the germline V gene. It was with 60 Vbeta and 13 Jbeta primers that the PCR ran. Profiling relied on immunoSEQ multiplex PCR, and the TCRdb table lists in-frame clones only, not all of them. The sample consists of 95,000 to 150,000 clones, roughly 70% of them appearing once. The chain has TRBV9 and TRBJ2-7, with 10 positions matching TRBD1. Sequenced material: PBMCs. This sequence was found in a woman aged 35 to 49 in good health and CMV-seronegative. CDR3 sequence reads: CASSVGQGLHEQYF. CDR3 DNA: TGTGCCAGCAGCGTGGGACAGGGGTTACACGAGCAGTACTTC.